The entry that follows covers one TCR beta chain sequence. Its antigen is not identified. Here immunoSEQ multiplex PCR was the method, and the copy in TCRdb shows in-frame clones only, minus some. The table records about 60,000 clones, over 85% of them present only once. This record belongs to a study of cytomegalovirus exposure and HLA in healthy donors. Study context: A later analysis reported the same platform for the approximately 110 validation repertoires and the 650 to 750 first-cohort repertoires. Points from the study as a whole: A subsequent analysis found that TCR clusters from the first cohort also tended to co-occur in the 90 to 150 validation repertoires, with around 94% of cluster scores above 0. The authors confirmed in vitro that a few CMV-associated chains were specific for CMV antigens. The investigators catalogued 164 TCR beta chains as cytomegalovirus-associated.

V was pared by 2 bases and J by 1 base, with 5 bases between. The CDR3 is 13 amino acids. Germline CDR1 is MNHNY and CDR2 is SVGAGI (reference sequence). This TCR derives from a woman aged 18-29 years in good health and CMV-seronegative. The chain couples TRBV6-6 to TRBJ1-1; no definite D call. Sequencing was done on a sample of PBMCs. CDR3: CASSYPTNTEAFF. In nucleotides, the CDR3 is TGTGCCAGCAGTTACCCTACGAACACTGAAGCTTTCTTT.